The rows below give T cell receptor beta chains drawn from one sample of a study of T cells in Graves' hyperthyroidism and ophthalmopathy. TCRdb itself ran the multiplex PCR reads through MiXCR, one entry per CDR3 protein. The table includes 460,000 or so distinct CDR3 sequences, roughly 14% detected once. Sequences were obtained from blood. These receptors originate from a young woman with Graves' hyperthyroidism. The CDR3 runs from the conserved cysteine through the conserved F or W. The D gene is left open where the match is weak. Size values are once, few and many counts, or a class for expanded clones, and some rows have none.

length: 16; D: -; J: TRBJ1-2; V: TRBV25-1; size: few; CDR3: CASSDPAGRLNYGYTF; DNA: TGTGCCAGCAGTGACCCAGCCGGAAGGTTGAACTATGGCTACACCTTC
length: 14; D: -; J: TRBJ1-1; V: TRBV10-3; size: many; CDR3: CAISEGEGGTEAFF; DNA: TGTGCCATCAGTGAAGGGGAAGGGGGAACTGAAGCTTTCTTT
length: 14; D: -; J: TRBJ1-1; V: TRBV7-9; size: few; CDR3: CASRSGYLSTEAFF; DNA: TGTGCCAGCAGGTCAGGGTATTTGAGCACTGAAGCTTTCTTT
length: 13; D: -; J: TRBJ1-2; V: TRBV28; size: many; CDR3: CASSFGRGYGYTF; DNA: TGTGCCAGCAGCTTTGGCAGGGGCTATGGCTACACCTTC
length: 14; D: -; J: TRBJ1-1; V: TRBV5-1; size: many; CDR3: CASSYRDGNTEAFF; DNA: TGCGCCAGCAGCTACCGGGACGGGAACACTGAAGCTTTCTTT
length: 15; D: -; J: TRBJ1-3; V: TRBV6-5; size: few; CDR3: CASSYSRSAGNTIYF; DNA: TGTGCCAGCAGTTACTCGCGGTCAGCGGGAAACACCATATATTTT
length: 15; D: -; J: TRBJ1-4; V: TRBV2; size: many; CDR3: CASSVQDISGEKLFF; DNA: TGTGCCAGCAGTGTACAGGACATTTCGGGCGAAAAACTGTTTTTT
length: 14; D: -; J: TRBJ2-3; V: TRBV29-1; size: many; CDR3: CSVEDRLGTDTQYF; DNA: TGCAGCGTTGAAGATCGGCTAGGAACAGATACGCAGTATTTT
length: 17; D: TRBD2; J: TRBJ2-1; V: TRBV2; size: many; CDR3: CASSEWAGTSGSNEQFF; DNA: TGTGCCAGCAGTGAGTGGGCCGGGACTAGCGGGAGCAATGAGCAGTTCTTC
length: 16; D: -; J: TRBJ1-1; V: TRBV5-1; size: few; CDR3: CASSPRGAGFFTEAFF; DNA: TGCGCCAGCAGCCCCCGTGGGGCAGGGTTCTTCACTGAAGCTTTCTTT
length: 17; D: TRBD2; J: TRBJ2-1; V: TRBV11-2; size: many; CDR3: CASSLDVLAGGQNEQFF; DNA: TGTGCCAGCAGCTTAGATGTGCTAGCGGGAGGGCAAAATGAGCAGTTCTTC
length: 19; D: TRBD1; J: TRBJ1-5; V: TRBV27; size: many; CDR3: CASSLSPLRARGGHQPQHF; DNA: TGTGCCAGCAGTTTATCTCCCCTGCGGGCCAGGGGGGGCCATCAGCCCCAGCATTTT
length: 11; D: -; J: TRBJ1-1; V: TRBV2; size: many; CDR3: CASRQAVEAFF; DNA: TGTGCCAGCAGGCAGGCCGTTGAAGCTTTCTTT
length: 15; D: -; J: TRBJ1-1; V: TRBV7-3; size: many; CDR3: CASSLTGGGDTEAFF; DNA: TGTGCCAGCAGCTTAACGGGCGGGGGAGACACTGAAGCTTTCTTT
length: 14; D: -; J: TRBJ1-5; V: TRBV5-6; size: -; CDR3: CASSREPLNQPQHF; DNA: TGTGCCAGCAGCAGGGAGCCGCTCAATCAGCCCCAGCATTTT
length: 13; D: -; J: TRBJ2-3; V: TRBV20-1; size: many; CDR3: CSARTGTQDTQYF; DNA: TGCAGTGCTAGAACGGGCACCCAAGATACGCAGTATTTT
length: 15; D: TRBD1; J: TRBJ2-1; V: TRBV6-1; size: many; CDR3: CASTPDRENYNEQFF; DNA: TGTGCCAGCACCCCGGACAGGGAGAACTACAATGAGCAGTTCTTC
length: 15; D: -; J: TRBJ1-5; V: TRBV19; size: -; CDR3: CASSSGQSPSQPQHF; DNA: TGTGCCAGTAGTAGTGGACAGAGTCCAAGTCAGCCCCAGCATTTT
length: 11; D: -; J: TRBJ2-3; V: TRBV20-1; size: few; CDR3: CSAPAVDTQYF; DNA: TGCAGTGCCCCGGCGGTAGATACGCAGTATTTT
length: 14; D: -; J: TRBJ2-5; V: TRBV12-3/TRBV12-4; size: many; CDR3: CASSLQGGQETQYF; DNA: TGTGCCAGCAGTTTACAGGGGGGGCAAGAGACCCAGTACTTC
length: 16; D: TRBD2; J: TRBJ2-3; V: TRBV30; size: many; CDR3: CACGGEAGAFTDTQYF; DNA: TGTGCCTGCGGGGGAGAAGCGGGAGCGTTTACAGATACGCAGTATTTT
length: 18; D: -; J: TRBJ2-7; V: TRBV7-9; size: few; CDR3: CASSLASGGGLRSYEQYF; DNA: TGTGCCAGCAGCTTGGCCTCAGGAGGGGGACTCCGCTCCTACGAGCAGTACTTC
length: 16; D: TRBD2; J: TRBJ2-3; V: TRBV27; size: many; CDR3: CASRPGTSGITDTQYF; DNA: TGTGCCAGCAGACCCGGGACTAGCGGGATCACAGATACGCAGTATTTT
length: 16; D: -; J: TRBJ1-1; V: TRBV12-3/TRBV12-4; size: many; CDR3: CASTATTGFGNTEAFF; DNA: TGTGCCAGCACAGCCACAACAGGGTTCGGGAACACTGAAGCTTTCTTT
length: 12; D: -; J: TRBJ2-5; V: TRBV12-3/TRBV12-4; size: few; CDR3: CASGRGKETQYF; DNA: TGTGCCAGCGGGAGAGGAAAAGAGACCCAGTACTTC
length: 14; D: -; J: TRBJ1-1; V: TRBV7-2; size: many; CDR3: CASSLGGVPTEAFF; DNA: TGTGCCAGCAGCTTAGGAGGGGTCCCCACTGAAGCTTTCTTT
length: 15; D: TRBD1; J: TRBJ1-5; V: TRBV7-9; size: many; CDR3: CASSLSGQGGQPQHF; DNA: TGTGCCAGCAGCTTATCCGGACAGGGGGGTCAGCCCCAGCATTTT
length: 13; D: -; J: TRBJ2-3; V: TRBV20-1; size: few; CDR3: CSASSASTDTQYF; DNA: TGCAGTGCTAGTTCGGCTAGCACAGATACGCAGTATTTT
length: 17; D: TRBD1; J: TRBJ1-2; V: TRBV4-1; size: once; CDR3: CASSPIGQTGGTYGYTF; DNA: TGCGCCAGCAGCCCCATCGGTCAGACAGGGGGGACCTATGGCTACACCTTC
length: 15; D: -; J: TRBJ1-6; V: TRBV2; size: many; CDR3: CASSVDFKTNSPLHF; DNA: TGTGCCAGCAGTGTGGACTTCAAGACGAATTCACCCCTCCACTTT
length: 15; D: TRBD2; J: TRBJ2-1; V: TRBV10-3; size: -; CDR3: CAITPGLAANNEQFF; DNA: TGTGCCATCACCCCCGGACTAGCGGCAAACAATGAGCAGTTCTTC
length: 13; D: -; J: TRBJ2-7; V: TRBV7-9; size: -; CDR3: CASSQAGFYEQYF; DNA: TGTGCCAGCAGCCAGGCCGGATTTTACGAGCAGTACTTC
length: 15; D: TRBD1; J: TRBJ2-5; V: TRBV9; size: -; CDR3: CASSARDRHQETQYF; DNA: TGTGCCAGCAGCGCCCGGGACAGGCATCAAGAGACCCAGTACTTC
length: 12; D: -; J: TRBJ2-7; V: TRBV2; size: many; CDR3: CASQDITYEQYF; DNA: TGTGCCTCGCAGGACATCACCTACGAGCAGTACTTC
length: 15; D: -; J: TRBJ1-1; V: TRBV7-2; size: many; CDR3: CASSLAPTMNTEAFF; DNA: TGTGCCAGCAGCTTAGCTCCCACAATGAACACTGAAGCTTTCTTT
length: 16; D: -; J: TRBJ1-2; V: TRBV19; size: -; CDR3: CASSIIRGDPNYGYTF; DNA: TGTGCCAGTAGTATCATCCGGGGGGATCCTAACTATGGCTACACCTTC
length: 16; D: -; J: TRBJ1-3; V: TRBV12-3/TRBV12-4; size: many; CDR3: CASSFAGPNSGNTIYF; DNA: TGTGCCAGCAGTTTCGCAGGGCCAAACTCTGGAAACACCATATATTTT
length: 13; D: -; J: TRBJ2-1; V: TRBV29-1; size: -; CDR3: CSGLSSAHNEQFF; DNA: TGCAGCGGATTATCTAGCGCCCACAATGAGCAGTTCTTC
length: 14; D: TRBD2; J: TRBJ2-1; V: TRBV12-3/TRBV12-4; size: many; CDR3: CASSLGGGVNEQFF; DNA: TGTGCCAGCAGTTTAGGGGGAGGGGTCAATGAGCAGTTCTTC
length: 16; D: TRBD2; J: TRBJ2-1; V: TRBV5-1; size: many; CDR3: CASTLAGTSPLGEQFF; DNA: TGCGCCAGCACCCTAGCTGGGACTAGTCCCCTGGGTGAGCAGTTCTTC
length: 15; D: -; J: TRBJ1-2; V: TRBV5-5; size: -; CDR3: CASSLSAGGEMGYTF; DNA: TGTGCCAGCAGCCTGAGTGCCGGGGGCGAGATGGGCTACACCTTC
length: 12; D: -; J: TRBJ2-5; V: TRBV29-1; size: many; CDR3: CSVERGEETQYF; DNA: TGCAGCGTTGAACGTGGAGAAGAGACCCAGTACTTC
length: 12; D: -; J: TRBJ1-2; V: TRBV6-5; size: many; CDR3: CASSYSGLGYTF; DNA: TGTGCCAGCAGTTACTCAGGGTTGGGCTACACCTTC
length: 17; D: -; J: TRBJ2-5; V: TRBV20-1; size: -; CDR3: CSASLYVDLLTQETQYF; DNA: TGCAGTGCTAGTCTGTATGTGGACCTCCTAACACAAGAGACCCAGTACTTC
length: 15; D: -; J: TRBJ1-2; V: TRBV27; size: -; CDR3: CASSPEVGANYGYTF; DNA: TGTGCCAGCAGTCCGGAGGTGGGAGCTAACTATGGCTACACCTTC